The T cell receptor (beta chain) under discussion was sequenced for a study of blood T cell repertoires in COVID-19. Across the study: The samples span acute and convalescent COVID-19 from the United States, Italy and Spain. Sources were T cells, B-cell-depleted T cells, or PBMCs; the material itself was cDNA or gDNA.

This CDR3 is 15 amino acids long. The germline CDR1 and CDR2 sequences are SNHLY and FYNNEI. V lost 7 bases and J lost 8; bases outside the gene matches: 13. In the original processing: Cell counts per sample came from amplifying reference gene primers. The method was immunoSEQ multiplex PCR; TCRdb's version includes in-frame clones alone and lacks a portion of them. V and J calls and clone size follow that table, whereas D and trimming were derived from the DNA. The sample yields nearly 100,000 clones, around 84% seen once. This clone was recorded only once. The sequenced sample consisted of peripheral blood. The source of this sequence is a woman aged 55-69 years with acute or convalescent COVID-19. This rearrangement joins TRBV2 to TRBJ1-4; 7 nucleotides line up with TRBD1. In DNA, the CDR3 is TGTGCCAGCATTCGAGTGGGGACAGAAGAAGAAAAACTGTTTTTT. It is translated as CASIRVGTEEEKLFF.